The 17 T cell receptor beta chains listed next were all sequenced from one sample in a study of T cells in Graves' hyperthyroidism and ophthalmopathy. Amplification targeted TCR beta CDR3 regions from RNA transcripts. An initial round of RT-PCR targeting the TCR CDR3 relied on the HTBI primer set. One entry per CDR3 protein results from TCRdb running MiXCR on the multiplex PCR reads. The sample lists a few hundred thousand distinct CDR3 sequences, roughly 14% occurring once. The source material was blood. These receptors all stem from a woman aged 18-30 years with Graves' hyperthyroidism.

This clonotype was observed at least ten times. The chain combines TRBV5-1 with TRBJ2-7; D is ambiguous. Deletions cut 0 bases from V and 2 bases from J, with 9 bases between. Germline-derived CDR1 and CDR2 are SGHRS and YFSETQ. CDR3 size: 14 residues. The CDR3 coding sequence is TGCGCCAGCAGCTTGGCCGATCGCCCCTACGAGCAGTACTTC. Protein: CASSLADRPYEQYF.

This clonotype was seen at least ten times. This sequence joins TRBV20-1 and TRBJ2-7; D possibly uses TRBD1 or TRBD2 (5 bases each). CDR1 DFQATT and CDR2 SNEGSKA come from the germline V gene (reference sequence). Trimming pared 0 bases from V and 3 bases from J, leaving 12 bases between. The CDR3 sequence is 14 residues long. In nucleotides, the CDR3 is TGCAGTGCTAGAGATGTAGAGGGGCTCTACGAGCAGTACTTC. It yields the protein CSARDVEGLYEQYF.

There are many counts of this clonotype. The J gene is TRBJ2-3, the V gene TRBV7-2; TRBD2 matches 9 bases. Germline values: CDR1 SGHTA, CDR2 FQGNSA. The CDR3 is 16 residues long. The trim removed 5 bases at V and 5 bases at J, leaving 11 bases unmatched. DNA of the CDR3: TGTGCCAGCAGCCAAGGTGTAGCGGGGGCACGAGATACGCAGTATTTT. Translating it yields CASSQGVAGARDTQYF.

The chain employs TRBV2 and TRBJ1-5; D possibly corresponds to TRBD1 (6 bases). Germline V gives CDR1 SNHLY, CDR2 FYNNEI. CDR3 length: 15 amino acids. V was trimmed by 1 base and J by 1 base, leaving 8 bases between them. The CDR3 region is CASSEEGTSNQPQHF. In DNA form, the CDR3 reads TGTGCCAGCAGTGAAGAAGGGACAAGCAATCAGCCCCAGCATTTT.

Turning to this clonotype: The junction differs from germline at one of its ends, possibly a read error. The chain recombines TRBV18 with TRBJ2-1, with 8 positions matching TRBD2. The germline gives CDR1 KGHSH, CDR2 LQKENI. The CDR3 is made up of 18 amino acids. Written as DNA, the CDR3 is TGTGCCAGCTCACCCCGGGTACGGGGGGGAATCTCCTACAATGAGCAGTCCTTC. Its protein is CASSPRVRGGISYNEQSF.

The J gene is TRBJ2-7, the V gene TRBV29-1; TRBD1 agrees at 9 bases. Germline-derived CDR1 and CDR2 are SQVTM and ANQGSEA. Germline trimming cut 4 bases from V and 1 base from J; bases unmatched to any gene: 5. The CDR3 runs 14 residues. CDR3 DNA: TGCAGCGTTGCCGGGACAGGGAGTTCCTACGAGCAGTACTTC. Residues: CSVAGTGSSYEQYF.

This clonotype was seen at least ten times. The chain couples TRBV3-1 to TRBJ2-5; D call uncertain. V lost 4 bases and J 5 bases, leaving 17 bases between the germline ends. The CDR3 is 15 amino acids. The germline gives CDR1 LGHDT, CDR2 YNNKEL (reference sequence). CDR3 region: CASSPKHVQLETQYF. The CDR3 nucleotides read TGTGCCAGCAGCCCCAAGCACGTACAGTTGGAGACCCAGTACTTC.

This clonotype came up a few times. The genes are TRBV24-1 and TRBJ2-1; the match to TRBD1 covers 9 bases. The junction had 6 bases not matched to a gene; V was cut back by 9 bases and J by 7 bases. CDR1 and CDR2 (germline): KGHDR, SFDVKD. The CDR3 sequence is 13 residues long. CDR3: CATAGTGRNEQFF. In nucleotides, the CDR3 is TGTGCCACCGCAGGGACAGGGAGGAATGAGCAGTTCTTC.

At least ten counts were recorded for this clonotype. This sequence joins TRBV18 and TRBJ2-5; D may be TRBD2 (6 bases). Trimming took off 3 bases at V and 5 bases at J, with 16 bases between the two ends. Germline V gives CDR1 KGHSH, CDR2 LQKENI. This CDR3 is 15 amino acids long. CDR3 sequence (DNA): TGTGCCAGCTCACCCGGGACGGTCGGAGGGGAGACCCAGTACTTC. Translating gives CASSPGTVGGETQYF.

This clonotype occurred a few times. This chain connects TRBV24-1 to TRBJ2-5; D perhaps matches TRBD2 (6 bases). Germline V lookup: CDR1 KGHDR, CDR2 SFDVKD. V lost 1 base to trimming and J lost 0 bases, with 20 bases between them. The CDR3 extends over 19 amino acids. CDR3 protein: CATSDFVQGLSGDQETQYF. For the CDR3, the DNA is TGTGCCACCAGTGATTTCGTTCAGGGTCTTTCGGGGGACCAAGAGACCCAGTACTTC.

There are many counts of this clonotype. The chain joins TRBV28 to TRBJ2-5; perhaps TRBD2 as D (5 bases). Trimming cost V 9 bases and J 0 bases, with 17 bases left between them. Germline V gene sequence: CDR1 MDHEN, CDR2 SYDVKM. The CDR3 has 15 residues. As DNA, the CDR3 is TGTGCCAGTCACGAGGGCGCACCACACCAAGAGACCCAGTACTTC. Residues: CASHEGAPHQETQYF. Combining the CDR3 with reference TRBV28 and TRBJ2-5 gives the whole variable domain DVKVTQSSRYLVKRTGEKVFLECVQDMDHENMFWYRQDPGLGLRLIYFSYDVKMKEKGDIPEGYSVSREKKERFSLILESASTNQTSMYLCASHEGAPHQETQYFGPGTRLLVL.

This chain uses TRBV5-6 with TRBJ2-5; 8 nucleotides agree with TRBD1. The CDR3 length is 15 residues. V lost 4 bases, J lost 5 bases, and 10 bases stayed unmatched. Germline CDR1 SGHDT, CDR2 YYEEEE. CDR3: CASSGQGAPRETQYF. CDR3 nucleotides: TGTGCCAGCAGCGGGCAGGGGGCTCCTAGGGAGACCCAGTACTTC.

This clonotype appeared many times. The chain combines TRBV13 with TRBJ2-1; D is unresolved. Trimming took off 8 bases at V and 6 bases at J, with 5 bases between the two ends. The germline V gene encodes CDR1 PRHDT and CDR2 FYEKMQ (reference sequence). The CDR3 sequence is 10 residues long. The CDR3 sequence is CASAPNEQFF. CDR3 bases: TGTGCCAGCGCCCCCAATGAGCAGTTCTTC.

This clonotype showed up many times. V gene TRBV18 combines with J gene TRBJ1-2, with 9 bases fitting TRBD1. CDR1 and CDR2 (germline): KGHSH, LQKENI. V lost 3 bases, J lost 5 bases, and 13 bases stayed unmatched. The CDR3 runs 17 residues. CDR3 amino acids: CASSPRTSDRGSYGYTF. CDR3 in DNA: TGTGCCAGCTCACCGCGAACTTCGGACAGGGGATCGTATGGCTACACCTTC.

This clonotype was detected only a few times. This chain connects TRBV2 to TRBJ1-2, with D maybe TRBD1 (5 bases). Germline CDR1 and CDR2: SNHLY and FYNNEI. This CDR3 is built from 15 residues. Trimming shortened V by 7 bases and J by 5 bases, and 20 bases separated the two germline ends. For the CDR3, the DNA is TGTGCCAGCATCCAAACCCCCAGGGTTCATTATGGCTACACCTTC. It codes for CASIQTPRVHYGYTF.

The chain recombines TRBV4-1 with TRBJ2-1, with 10 bases matching TRBD2. The CDR3 contains 16 residues. The V and J ends lost 2 bases and 7 bases, in that order; junction bases with no gene match: 8. The germline V gene encodes CDR1 MGHRA and CDR2 YSYEKL. This chain's CDR3 is CASSQTSSGSRNEQFF. In nucleotides, the CDR3 is TGCGCCAGCAGCCAAACCTCTAGCGGGAGTAGGAATGAGCAGTTCTTC.

This clonotype was observed at least ten times. The chain uses TRBV28 and TRBJ1-2; D is uncertain. This CDR3 is 11 amino acids long. V dropped 6 bases and J dropped 3 bases, with 5 bases sitting between them. Germline-derived CDR1 and CDR2 are MDHEN and SYDVKM. CDR3 nucleotide sequence: TGTGCCAGCAGCCTTTACTATGGCTACACCTTC. It yields the protein CASSLYYGYTF.